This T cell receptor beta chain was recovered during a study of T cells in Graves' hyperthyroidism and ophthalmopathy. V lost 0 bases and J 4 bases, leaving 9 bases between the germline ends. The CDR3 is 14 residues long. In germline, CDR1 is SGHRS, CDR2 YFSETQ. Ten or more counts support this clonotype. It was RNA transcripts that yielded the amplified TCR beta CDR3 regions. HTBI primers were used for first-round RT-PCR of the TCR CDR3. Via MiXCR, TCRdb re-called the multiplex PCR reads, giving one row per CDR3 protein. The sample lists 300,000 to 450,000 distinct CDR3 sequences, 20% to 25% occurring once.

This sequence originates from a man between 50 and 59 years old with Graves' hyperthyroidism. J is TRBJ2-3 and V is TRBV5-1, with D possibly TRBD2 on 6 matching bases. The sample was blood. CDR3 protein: CASSLEGGPDTQYF. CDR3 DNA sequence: TGCGCCAGCAGCTTGGAGGGAGGCCCAGATACGCAGTATTTT. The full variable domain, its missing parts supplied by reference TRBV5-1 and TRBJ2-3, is KAGVTQTPRYLIKTRGQQVTLSCSPISGHRSVSWYQQTPGQGLQFLFEYFSETQRNKGNFPGRFSGRQFSNSRSEMNVSTLELGDSALYLCASSLEGGPDTQYFGPGTRLTVL.